The TCR beta chain described here comes from a study of blood T cell repertoires in COVID-19. Produced via immunoSEQ multiplex PCR; TCRdb's table is partial and in-frame only. The sample has over 300,000 clones, around 89% seen once; the top ten hold 6.5%. From germline, CDR1 is LNHDA and CDR2 SQIVND (reference sequence). V gave up 5 bases and J gave up 8 bases, with 13 bases separating them. There are 14 residues in the CDR3. The chain uses TRBV19 and TRBJ1-6; weak D call: TRBD1 (5 bases). The sequence derives from a young man with active or convalescent COVID-19. Sequenced: peripheral blood. The CDR3 sequence: CASSPTGGDSPLHF. DNA of the CDR3: TGTGCCAGTAGTCCGACTGGGGGGGATTCACCCCTCCACTTT.